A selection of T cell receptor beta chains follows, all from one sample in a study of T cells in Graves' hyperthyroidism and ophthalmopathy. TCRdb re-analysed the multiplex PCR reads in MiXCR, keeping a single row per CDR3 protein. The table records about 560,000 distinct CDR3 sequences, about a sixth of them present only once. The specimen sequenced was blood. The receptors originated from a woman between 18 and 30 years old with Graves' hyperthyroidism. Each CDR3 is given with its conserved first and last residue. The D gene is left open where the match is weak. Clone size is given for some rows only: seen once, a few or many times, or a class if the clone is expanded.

CDR3aa: CATSDVTGGRQETQYF
CDR3nt: TGTGCCACCAGTGATGTGACGGGTGGAAGGCAAGAGACCCAGTACTTC
v_gene: TRBV24-1
abundance: many
j_gene: TRBJ2-5
d_gene: NA

CDR3aa: CASSVGTYKGEQYF
CDR3nt: TGTGCCAGCAGCGTAGGGACGTACAAAGGCGAGCAGTACTTC
v_gene: TRBV9
abundance: few
j_gene: TRBJ2-7
d_gene: NA

CDR3aa: CSAKGQDYTEAFF
CDR3nt: TGCAGTGCTAAAGGACAGGATTACACTGAAGCTTTCTTT
v_gene: TRBV20-1
abundance: NA
j_gene: TRBJ1-1
d_gene: TRBD1

CDR3aa: CASSLGLLREEAFF
CDR3nt: TGTGCCAGCAGCTTAGGACTACTCCGCGAGGAAGCTTTCTTT
v_gene: TRBV7-8
abundance: many
j_gene: TRBJ1-1
d_gene: NA

CDR3aa: CSASSDSGANVLTF
CDR3nt: TGCAGTGCTAGTTCGGACTCTGGGGCCAACGTCCTGACTTTC
v_gene: TRBV20-1
abundance: many
j_gene: TRBJ2-6
d_gene: NA

CDR3aa: CASSLAARGSTDTQYF
CDR3nt: TGCGCCAGCAGCTTGGCCGCCAGGGGAAGCACAGATACGCAGTATTTT
v_gene: TRBV5-1
abundance: few
j_gene: TRBJ2-3
d_gene: NA

CDR3aa: CASRRYPGQDNSPLHF
CDR3nt: TGTGCCAGCAGGAGATACCCGGGACAGGATAATTCACCCCTCCACTTT
v_gene: TRBV27
abundance: few
j_gene: TRBJ1-6
d_gene: TRBD1

CDR3aa: CASSVAPSYNEQFF
CDR3nt: TGTGCCAGCAGCGTAGCCCCCTCCTACAATGAGCAGTTCTTC
v_gene: TRBV9
abundance: NA
j_gene: TRBJ2-1
d_gene: NA

CDR3aa: CASSRTLIVGYNEQFF
CDR3nt: TGTGCCAGCAGCCGAACTCTAATAGTGGGCTACAATGAGCAGTTCTTC
v_gene: TRBV11-2
abundance: NA
j_gene: TRBJ2-1
d_gene: NA

CDR3aa: CASSYARGSNQPQHF
CDR3nt: TGTGCCAGCAGTTATGCCCGGGGGAGCAATCAGCCCCAGCATTTT
v_gene: TRBV6-5
abundance: NA
j_gene: TRBJ1-5
d_gene: NA

CDR3aa: CATSAPMGELFF
CDR3nt: TGTGCCACCAGTGCCCCGATGGGGGAGCTGTTTTTT
v_gene: TRBV24-1
abundance: NA
j_gene: TRBJ2-2
d_gene: NA

CDR3aa: CSVPGKGLDTQYF
CDR3nt: TGCAGCGTTCCGGGAAAAGGGTTAGATACGCAGTATTTT
v_gene: TRBV29-1
abundance: NA
j_gene: TRBJ2-3
d_gene: NA

CDR3aa: CASRGALETQYF
CDR3nt: TGTGCCAGCAGAGGGGCGCTTGAGACCCAGTACTTC
v_gene: TRBV5-5
abundance: few
j_gene: TRBJ2-5
d_gene: NA

CDR3aa: CASSSQGGDYGYTF
CDR3nt: TGTGCCAGCAGTTCACAGGGGGGCGACTATGGCTACACCTTC
v_gene: TRBV27
abundance: few
j_gene: TRBJ1-2
d_gene: TRBD1

CDR3aa: CSARGLAGGNEQFF
CDR3nt: TGCAGTGCTAGGGGACTAGCGGGAGGGAATGAGCAGTTCTTC
v_gene: TRBV20-1
abundance: few
j_gene: TRBJ2-1
d_gene: TRBD2

CDR3aa: CASSRRTGVHEQYF
CDR3nt: TGTGCCAGCTCACGCAGGACAGGCGTCCACGAGCAGTACTTC
v_gene: TRBV18
abundance: many
j_gene: TRBJ2-7
d_gene: TRBD1

CDR3aa: CSTREGTGELFF
CDR3nt: TGCAGCACGCGCGAGGGCACCGGGGAGCTGTTTTTT
v_gene: TRBV29-1
abundance: NA
j_gene: TRBJ2-2
d_gene: NA

CDR3aa: CASSLRGPTTADTQYF
CDR3nt: TGTGCCAGCAGTCTCAGGGGTCCTACCACAGCAGATACGCAGTATTTT
v_gene: TRBV28
abundance: few
j_gene: TRBJ2-3
d_gene: NA

CDR3aa: CASSQDITEETQYF
CDR3nt: TGCGCCAGCAGCCAAGATATTACGGAAGAGACCCAGTACTTC
v_gene: TRBV4-1
abundance: few
j_gene: TRBJ2-5
d_gene: NA

CDR3aa: CASSVQGPQHF
CDR3nt: TGTGCCAGCAGTGTACAGGGGCCCCAGCATTTT
v_gene: TRBV2
abundance: NA
j_gene: TRBJ1-5
d_gene: NA

CDR3aa: CASSRGGKTEAFF
CDR3nt: TGTGCCAGCAGCCGGGGAGGAAAGACTGAAGCTTTCTTT
v_gene: TRBV14
abundance: many
j_gene: TRBJ1-1
d_gene: NA

CDR3aa: CASSPGQTILYEQYF
CDR3nt: TGTGCCAGCAGCCCGGGACAGACAATATTATACGAGCAGTACTTC
v_gene: TRBV12-3/TRBV12-4
abundance: many
j_gene: TRBJ2-7
d_gene: TRBD1

CDR3aa: CASSQVKRQTDRGSNSYNEQFF
CDR3nt: TGCGCCAGCAGCCAAGTTAAAAGGCAAACGGACAGAGGATCAAACTCCTACAATGAGCAGTTCTTC
v_gene: TRBV4-1
abundance: NA
j_gene: TRBJ2-1
d_gene: NA

CDR3aa: CASSQARTGLYEQYF
CDR3nt: TGCGCCAGCAGCCAAGCCCGGACGGGACTCTACGAGCAGTACTTC
v_gene: TRBV4-1
abundance: few
j_gene: TRBJ2-7
d_gene: NA

CDR3aa: CASSLAGTLPRHEQFF
CDR3nt: TGTGCCAGCAGTTTAGCCGGGACCCTCCCGAGACATGAGCAGTTCTTC
v_gene: TRBV28
abundance: many
j_gene: TRBJ2-1
d_gene: NA

CDR3aa: CSVPGTSISPDTQYF
CDR3nt: TGCAGTGTTCCCGGGACTAGTATTTCTCCAGATACGCAGTATTTT
v_gene: TRBV20-1
abundance: few
j_gene: TRBJ2-3
d_gene: TRBD2

CDR3aa: CSASGSSSTDTQYF
CDR3nt: TGCAGTGCTAGCGGGAGTTCTAGCACAGATACGCAGTATTTT
v_gene: TRBV20-1
abundance: few
j_gene: TRBJ2-3
d_gene: NA

CDR3aa: CASSRDPGKGTEAFF
CDR3nt: TGTGCCAGCAGCCGGGACCCGGGTAAAGGCACTGAAGCTTTCTTT
v_gene: TRBV7-9
abundance: many
j_gene: TRBJ1-1
d_gene: NA

CDR3aa: CASSLAGGTFNSYNEQFF
CDR3nt: TGTGCCAGCAGTCTAGCGGGCGGGACCTTCAACTCGTACAATGAGCAGTTCTTC
v_gene: TRBV7-9
abundance: NA
j_gene: TRBJ2-1
d_gene: TRBD2

CDR3aa: CASSDWRLAESSYEQYF
CDR3nt: TGTGCCAGCAGTGATTGGAGACTAGCGGAGAGCTCCTACGAGCAGTACTTC
v_gene: TRBV2
abundance: many
j_gene: TRBJ2-7
d_gene: TRBD2

CDR3aa: CSVSGGGRADTQYF
CDR3nt: TGCAGTGTATCAGGGGGCGGGAGGGCAGATACGCAGTATTTT
v_gene: TRBV20-1
abundance: NA
j_gene: TRBJ2-3
d_gene: NA